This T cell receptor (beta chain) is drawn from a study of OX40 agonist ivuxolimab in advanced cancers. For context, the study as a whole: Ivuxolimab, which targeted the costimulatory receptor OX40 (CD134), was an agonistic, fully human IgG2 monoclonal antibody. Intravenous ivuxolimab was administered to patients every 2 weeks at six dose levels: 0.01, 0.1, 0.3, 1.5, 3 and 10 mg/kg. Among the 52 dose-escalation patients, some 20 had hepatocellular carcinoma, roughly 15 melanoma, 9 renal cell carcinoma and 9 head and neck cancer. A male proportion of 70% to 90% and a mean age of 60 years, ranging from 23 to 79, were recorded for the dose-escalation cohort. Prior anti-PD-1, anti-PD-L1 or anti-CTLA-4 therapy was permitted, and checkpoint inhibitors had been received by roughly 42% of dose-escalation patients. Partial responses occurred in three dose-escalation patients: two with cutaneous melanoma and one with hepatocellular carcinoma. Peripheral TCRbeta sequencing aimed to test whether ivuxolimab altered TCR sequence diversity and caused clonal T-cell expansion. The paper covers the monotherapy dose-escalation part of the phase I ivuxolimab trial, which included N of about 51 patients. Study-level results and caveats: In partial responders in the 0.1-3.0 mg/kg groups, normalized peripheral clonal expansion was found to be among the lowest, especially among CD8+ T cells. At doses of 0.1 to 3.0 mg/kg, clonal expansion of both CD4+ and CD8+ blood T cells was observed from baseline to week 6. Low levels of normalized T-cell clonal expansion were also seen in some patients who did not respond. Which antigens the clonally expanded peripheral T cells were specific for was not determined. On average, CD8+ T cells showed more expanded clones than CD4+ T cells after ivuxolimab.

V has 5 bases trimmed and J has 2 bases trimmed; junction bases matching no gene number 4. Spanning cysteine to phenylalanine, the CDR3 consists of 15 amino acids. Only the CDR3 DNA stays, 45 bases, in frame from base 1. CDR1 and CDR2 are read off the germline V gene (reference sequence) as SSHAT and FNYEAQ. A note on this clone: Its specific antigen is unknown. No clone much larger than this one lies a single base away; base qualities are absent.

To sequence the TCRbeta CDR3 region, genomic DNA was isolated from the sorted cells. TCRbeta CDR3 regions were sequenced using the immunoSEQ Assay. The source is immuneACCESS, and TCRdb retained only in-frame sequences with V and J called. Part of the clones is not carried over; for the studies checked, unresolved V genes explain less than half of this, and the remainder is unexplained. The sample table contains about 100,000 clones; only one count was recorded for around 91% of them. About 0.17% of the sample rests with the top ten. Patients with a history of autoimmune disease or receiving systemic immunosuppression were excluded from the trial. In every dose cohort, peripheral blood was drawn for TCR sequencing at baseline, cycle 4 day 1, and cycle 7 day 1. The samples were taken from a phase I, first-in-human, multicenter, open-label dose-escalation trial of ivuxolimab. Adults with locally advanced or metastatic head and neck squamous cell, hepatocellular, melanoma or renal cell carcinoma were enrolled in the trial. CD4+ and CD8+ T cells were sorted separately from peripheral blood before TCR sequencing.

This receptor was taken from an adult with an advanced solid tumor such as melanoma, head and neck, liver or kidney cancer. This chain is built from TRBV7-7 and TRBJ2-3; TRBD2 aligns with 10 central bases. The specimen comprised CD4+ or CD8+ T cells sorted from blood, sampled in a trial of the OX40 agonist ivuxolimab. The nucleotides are TGTGCCAGCAGCGTGAGCGGGAGGGACACAGATACGCAGTATTTT. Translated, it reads CASSVSGRDTDTQYF.